This TCR beta chain was captured by sequencing in a study of STAT3 mutations in large granular lymphocyte leukemia. Study-level results: In T-cell large granular lymphocyte leukemia, about half of patients showed multiple immunodominant subclonotypes. In 6 of 18 patients, new TCR clonotypes emerged after therapy. No sample exists from the first appearance of each clone.

In the case of this clone: Its antigen is unidentified.

Per the germline V gene, CDR1 is MDHEN and CDR2 is SYDVKM. The CDR3 runs 18 residues. Trimming took 4 bases from V and 4 from J, leaving 22 bases between them. Each sample's TCRbeta library yielded on average about 40,773 productive templates. Data came from immunoSEQ multiplex PCR; TCRdb stores just in-frame clones and leaves some out. The sample lists thousands of clones, about 32% occurring once. This rearrangement joins TRBV28 to TRBJ1-4, with unresolved D. The receptor was isolated from a woman aged 40 to 50 with T-cell large granular lymphocyte leukemia. Some clones in this sample may be carry-over from other donors' samples. Sequences were obtained from peripheral blood mononuclear cells. This chain's CDR3 is CASSYQPLQGRDNEKLFF. The CDR3 DNA follows: TGTGCCAGCAGTTACCAGCCCCTACAAGGAAGAGATAATGAAAAACTGTTTTTT.